This entry lists 16 T cell receptor beta chains sequenced from one sample in a study of human T cells and chemical hapten exposure. TCRdb used MiXCR to reprocess the RACE reads, holding one entry per CDR3 protein. The profile covers 150,000 to 200,000 distinct CDR3 sequences, with more than 25% appearing a single time and roughly 3% taken by the ten largest. The time point is: pre-sensitization, week 0. Treatment of the sample: therapeutic diphenylcyclopropenone sensitization with weekly scalp DPC. Sequenced material: whole blood, taken in connection with sensitization to the hapten diphenylcyclopropenone (DPC). The receptors derive from a woman in her twenties or thirties with alopecia areata. Some clones in this sample may be carry-over from other donors' samples.

V gene TRBV7-2 combines with J gene TRBJ2-3; D gene ambiguous. Trimming took 7 bases from V and 0 from J, leaving 14 bases between them. In germline, CDR1 is SGHTA, CDR2 FQGNSA. The CDR3 is 15 residues long. The CDR3 DNA is TGTGCCAGCACCCTGGACGGAACTAGCACAGATACGCAGTATTTT. Its translation: CASTLDGTSTDTQYF.

This sequence joins TRBV6-5 and TRBJ2-7; the D gene is possibly TRBD1 (5 bases). The CDR3 loop spans 13 amino acids. V was cut by 2 bases and J by 7 bases, with 12 bases left in between. Germline CDR1 MNHEY, CDR2 SVGAGI. This CDR3 reads CASSYGQGWEQYF. The CDR3 bases are TGTGCCAGCAGTTACGGCCAGGGCTGGGAGCAGTACTTC.

The CDR3 nucleotides read TGCGCCAGCAGCCAAGATGGGACAGGGGGCCGTGGTGGCTACACCTTC. Its translation: CASSQDGTGGRGGYTF. V usage is TRBV4-3 and J usage is TRBJ1-2; the match to TRBD1 covers 12 bases. In germline, CDR1 is LGHNA, CDR2 YSLEER. This CDR3 comprises 16 residues. V lost 0 bases and J lost 7; bases outside the gene matches: 6.

This clonotype has only a few counts. This rearrangement joins TRBV10-3 to TRBJ2-7; D is unresolved. This CDR3 comprises 11 residues. Trimming shortened V by 1 base and J by 3 bases, and 1 base separated the two germline ends. Germline values: CDR1 ENHRY, CDR2 SYGVKD. CDR3 amino acids: CAISEFYEQYF. As DNA, the CDR3 is TGTGCCATCAGTGAGTTCTACGAGCAGTACTTC.

This clonotype was seen at least ten times. CDR3 loop: CASSWTNDQPQHF. The CDR3 DNA sequence: TGTGCCAGCAGCTGGACTAATGATCAGCCCCAGCATTTT. The V gene is TRBV11-2, the J gene TRBJ1-5; D unresolved. CDR1 SGHAT and CDR2 FQNNGV come from the germline V gene. The CDR3 covers 13 residues. V was cut by 4 bases and J by 5 bases, with 9 bases left in between.

The CDR3 here is CASSLGYVDGYTF. CDR3 nucleotide sequence: TGTGCCAGCTCACTCGGATATGTCGATGGCTACACCTTC. This chain uses TRBV18 with TRBJ1-2; D gene uncertain. Germline V lookup: CDR1 KGHSH, CDR2 LQKENI. With 4 bases removed from V and 6 bases from J, the gap between germline ends came to 12 bases. The CDR3 sequence is 13 residues long. Together with reference TRBV18 and TRBJ1-2, the CDR3 gives the full variable domain: NAGVMQNPRHLVRRRGQEARLRCSPMKGHSHVYWYRQLPEEGLKFMVYLQKENIIDESGMPKERFSAEFPKEGPSILRIQQVVRGDSAAYFCASSLGYVDGYTFGSGTRLTVV.

This clonotype was recorded a few times. The chain recombines TRBV12-3 or TRBV12-4 with TRBJ2-1; 8 bases are a match to TRBD1. Germline trimming cut 6 bases from V and 7 bases from J; bases unmatched to any gene: 2. The length of the CDR3 is 12 residues. Here the CDR3 reads CASRGQGNEQFF. Written as DNA, the CDR3 is TGTGCCAGCAGAGGACAGGGTAATGAGCAGTTCTTC.

The V call is TRBV7-2, the J call TRBJ1-1; 11 bases are a match to TRBD1. The ends lost 3 bases at V and 5 bases at J; junction bases unmatched: 5. Germline V gives CDR1 SGHTA, CDR2 FQGNSA. The CDR3 loop spans 15 amino acids. DNA of the CDR3: TGTGCCAGCAGCTTTACCGGGGACAGGGGGACTGAAGCTTTCTTT. Its protein is CASSFTGDRGTEAFF.

This chain joins TRBV6-5 and TRBJ1-1; D perhaps matches TRBD1 (5 bases). Germline-derived CDR1 and CDR2 are MNHEY and SVGAGI. The CDR3 runs to 14 residues. V gave up 0 bases and J gave up 10 bases, with 15 bases separating them. This CDR3 reads CASSYSVGVTPAFF. The DNA of the CDR3 is TGTGCCAGCAGTTACTCGGTAGGGGTGACCCCAGCTTTCTTT.

The J gene is TRBJ2-1, the V gene TRBV20-1; D may be TRBD2 (6 bases). Trimming removed 6 bases from V and 8 bases from J, with 11 bases in between. CDR3 length equals 11 residues. CDR1 is DFQATT, CDR2 SNEGSKA, per germline (reference sequence). The CDR3 DNA reads TGCAGTGCCGAAACTAGCTATGAGCAGTTCTTC. Translation: CSAETSYEQFF.

This clonotype has a handful of counts. The chain uses TRBV27 and TRBJ2-7; TRBD1 matches at 8 bases. V was clipped by 1 base and J by 4 bases; unmatched bases: 9. CDR1 and CDR2 from the germline V gene are MNHEY and SMNVEV (reference sequence). The CDR3 totals 16 residues. CDR3 sequence (DNA): TGTGCCAGCAGTTTATTGATGGACAGGGTCCGGTACGAGCAGTACTTC. Its protein is CASSLLMDRVRYEQYF.

This clonotype was counted between two and nine times. The V gene is TRBV12-2, the J gene TRBJ2-7; the table's TRBD1 call for D was not verified on the DNA. TRBV12-2 has pseudogene status. The CDR3 is 13 residues long. The CDR3 region is CASRLTGSHEQYF. CDR3 DNA sequence: TGTGCAAGTCGCTTAACAGGGTCCCACGAGCAGTACTTC.

This clonotype came up a few times. This sequence joins TRBV5-1 and TRBJ1-1; 10 bases are a match to TRBD1. Losses at the gene ends were 4 bases for V and 2 bases for J; bases not matched to a gene: 5. Germline V lookup: CDR1 SGHRS, CDR2 YFSETQ. The CDR3 totals 15 residues. CDR3 protein: CASSPRTGGNTEAFF. The CDR3 DNA reads TGCGCCAGCAGCCCGCGGACAGGGGGTAACACTGAAGCTTTCTTT.

The genes are TRBV28 and TRBJ1-2; D is uncertain. Trimming cost V 2 bases and J 0 bases, with 7 bases left between them. Germline loops: CDR1 MDHEN, CDR2 SYDVKM. CDR3 length: 14 amino acids. The CDR3 sequence is CASSLGSPNYGYTF. CDR3 DNA sequence: TGTGCCAGCAGTTTAGGATCTCCTAACTATGGCTACACCTTC.

The genes are TRBV19 and TRBJ1-2; no clear D. The CDR3 consists of 14 residues. In germline, CDR1 is LNHDA, CDR2 SQIVND (reference sequence). V was cut by 1 base and J by 2 bases, with 8 bases left in between. This CDR3 reads CASSIVPRNYGYTF. The CDR3 DNA follows: TGTGCCAGTAGTATAGTACCCCGCAACTATGGCTACACCTTC.

CDR3 nucleotide sequence: TGCAGTGCCACAGCGGCGTCTGTTGTCAATGAGCAGTTCTTC. Protein sequence: CSATAASVVNEQFF. The chain links TRBV20-1 to TRBJ2-1; weak D call: TRBD2 (5 bases). Germline V gives CDR1 DFQATT, CDR2 SNEGSKA (reference sequence). The CDR3 is 14 residues long. The V and J ends lost 6 bases and 6 bases respectively, with 18 bases between them.